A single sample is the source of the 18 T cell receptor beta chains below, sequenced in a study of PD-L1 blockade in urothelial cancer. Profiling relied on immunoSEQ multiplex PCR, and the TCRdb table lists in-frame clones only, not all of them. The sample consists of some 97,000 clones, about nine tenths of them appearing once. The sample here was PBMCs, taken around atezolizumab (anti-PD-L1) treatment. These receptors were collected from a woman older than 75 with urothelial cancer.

CDR3 sequence: CASSMGQRSQYGYTF. CDR3 sequence (DNA): TGTGCCAGTAGTATGGGACAGCGAAGCCAATATGGCTACACCTTC. The chain employs TRBV19 and TRBJ1-2; 7 nucleotides align to TRBD1. Germline trimming cut 3 bases from V and 5 bases from J; bases unmatched to any gene: 9. The CDR3 loop spans 15 amino acids. Germline lookup yields CDR1 LNHDA and CDR2 SQIVND (reference sequence). Filled out from reference TRBV19 and TRBJ1-2, the complete variable domain reads DGGITQSPKYLFRKEGQNVTLSCEQNLNHDAMYWYRQDPGQGLRLIYYSQIVNDFQKGDIAEGYSVSREKKESFPLTVTSAQKNPTAFYLCASSMGQRSQYGYTFGSGTRLTVV.

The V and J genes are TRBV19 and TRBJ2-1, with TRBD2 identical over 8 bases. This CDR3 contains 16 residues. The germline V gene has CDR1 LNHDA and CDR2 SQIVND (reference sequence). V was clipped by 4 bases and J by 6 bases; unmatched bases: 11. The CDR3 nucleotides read TGTGCCAGTAGTAATACGGGACTAGTGGAGGGCAATGAGCAGTTCTTC. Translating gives CASSNTGLVEGNEQFF.

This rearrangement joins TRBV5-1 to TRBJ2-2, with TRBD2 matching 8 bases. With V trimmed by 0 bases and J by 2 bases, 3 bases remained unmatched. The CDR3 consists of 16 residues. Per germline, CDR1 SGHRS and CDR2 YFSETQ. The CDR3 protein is CASSLAAGGNTGELFF. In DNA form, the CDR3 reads TGCGCCAGCAGCTTGGCGGCGGGGGGAAACACCGGGGAGCTGTTTTTT.

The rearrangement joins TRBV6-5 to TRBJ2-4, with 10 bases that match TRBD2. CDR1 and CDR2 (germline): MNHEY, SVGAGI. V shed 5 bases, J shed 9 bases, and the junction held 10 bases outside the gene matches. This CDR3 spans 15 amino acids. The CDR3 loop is CASSPPSTSGSIQYF. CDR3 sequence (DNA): TGTGCCAGCAGTCCTCCTTCGACTAGCGGGTCCATTCAGTACTTC.

The CDR3 DNA is TGTGCCACCAGCAGGGGTCGACTAGCGGGTTCCTACGAGCAGTACTTC. It is translated as CATSRGRLAGSYEQYF. The rearrangement links TRBV15 to TRBJ2-7; 10 bases agree with TRBD2. The germline V gene encodes CDR1 LNHNV and CDR2 YYDKDF (reference sequence). The CDR3 has 16 residues. Germline trimming cut 3 bases from V and 1 base from J; bases unmatched to any gene: 6.

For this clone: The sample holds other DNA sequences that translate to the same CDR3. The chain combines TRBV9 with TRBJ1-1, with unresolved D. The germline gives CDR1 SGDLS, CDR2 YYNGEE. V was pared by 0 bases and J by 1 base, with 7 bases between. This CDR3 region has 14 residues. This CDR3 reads CASSVGRGNTEAFF. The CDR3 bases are TGTGCCAGCAGCGTAGGACGGGGGAACACTGAAGCTTTCTTT. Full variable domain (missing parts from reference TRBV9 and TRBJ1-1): DSGVTQTPKHLITATGQRVTLRCSPRSGDLSVYWYQQSLDQGLQFLIQYYNGEERAKGNILERFSAQQFPDLHSELNLSSLELGDSALYFCASSVGRGNTEAFFGQGTRLTVV.

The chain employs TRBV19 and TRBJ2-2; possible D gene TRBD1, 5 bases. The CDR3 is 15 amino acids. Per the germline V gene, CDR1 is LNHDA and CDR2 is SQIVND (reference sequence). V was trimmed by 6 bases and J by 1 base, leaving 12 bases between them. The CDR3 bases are TGTGCCAGTAGGTTAAGGCAGGGGAACACCGGGGAGCTGTTTTTT. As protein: CASRLRQGNTGELFF.

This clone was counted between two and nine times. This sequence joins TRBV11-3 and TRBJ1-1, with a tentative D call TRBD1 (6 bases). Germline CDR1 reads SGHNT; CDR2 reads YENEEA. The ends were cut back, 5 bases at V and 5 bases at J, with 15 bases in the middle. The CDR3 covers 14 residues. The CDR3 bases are TGTGCCAGCAGCCCTAAGGCGAGGGGGACTGAAGCTTTCTTT. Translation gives CASSPKARGTEAFF.

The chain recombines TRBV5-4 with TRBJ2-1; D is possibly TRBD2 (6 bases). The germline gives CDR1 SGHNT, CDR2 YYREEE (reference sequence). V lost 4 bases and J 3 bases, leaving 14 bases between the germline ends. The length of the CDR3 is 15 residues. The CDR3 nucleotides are TGTGCCAGCAGCCCGGGGGACCCACTCTACAATGAGCAGTTCTTC. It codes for CASSPGDPLYNEQFF.

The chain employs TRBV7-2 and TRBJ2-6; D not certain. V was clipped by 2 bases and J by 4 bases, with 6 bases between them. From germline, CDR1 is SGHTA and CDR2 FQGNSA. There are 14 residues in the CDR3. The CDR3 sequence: CASSLQEGANVLTF. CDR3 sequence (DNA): TGTGCCAGCAGCTTACAAGAGGGGGCCAACGTCCTGACTTTC.

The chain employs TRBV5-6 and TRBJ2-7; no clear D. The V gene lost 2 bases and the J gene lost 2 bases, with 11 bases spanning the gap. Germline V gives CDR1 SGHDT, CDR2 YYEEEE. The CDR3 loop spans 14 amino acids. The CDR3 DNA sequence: TGTGCCAGCAGCTTTCTGTTAACAACCTACGAGCAGTACTTC. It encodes CASSFLLTTYEQYF. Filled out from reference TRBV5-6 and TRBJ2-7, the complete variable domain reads DAGVTQSPTHLIKTRGQQVTLRCSPKSGHDTVSWYQQALGQGPQFIFQYYEEEERQRGNFPDRFSGHQFPNYSSELNVNALLLGDSALYLCASSFLLTTYEQYFGPGTRLTVT.

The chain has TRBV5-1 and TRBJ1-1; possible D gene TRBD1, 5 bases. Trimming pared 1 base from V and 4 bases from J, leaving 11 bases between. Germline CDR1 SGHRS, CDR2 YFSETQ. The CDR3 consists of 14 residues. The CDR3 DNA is TGCGCCAGCAGCTTGCAGGGATCGAGCACTGAAGCTTTCTTT. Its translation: CASSLQGSSTEAFF.

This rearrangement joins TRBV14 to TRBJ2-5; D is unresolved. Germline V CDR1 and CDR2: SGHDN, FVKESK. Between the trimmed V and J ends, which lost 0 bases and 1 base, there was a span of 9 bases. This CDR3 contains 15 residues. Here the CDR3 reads CASSQDLLPQETQYF. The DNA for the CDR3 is TGTGCCAGCAGCCAAGATTTACTACCCCAAGAGACCCAGTACTTC.

In DNA form, the CDR3 reads TGTGCCAGTAGTAAAGCGGGAGGGCCGCTGGATACGCAGTATTTT. It encodes CASSKAGGPLDTQYF. The rearrangement uses TRBV19 and TRBJ2-3, with 10 bases identical to TRBD2. Germline V lookup: CDR1 LNHDA, CDR2 SQIVND (reference sequence). Unmatched junction bases numbered 7, after V lost 4 bases and J lost 6 bases. The CDR3 totals 15 residues.

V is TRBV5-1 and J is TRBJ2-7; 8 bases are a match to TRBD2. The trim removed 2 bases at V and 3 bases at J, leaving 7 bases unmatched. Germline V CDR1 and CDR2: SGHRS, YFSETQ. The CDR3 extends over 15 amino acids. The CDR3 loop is CASSFSGLVDYEQYF. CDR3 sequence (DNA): TGCGCCAGCAGCTTTTCGGGACTAGTGGACTACGAGCAGTACTTC. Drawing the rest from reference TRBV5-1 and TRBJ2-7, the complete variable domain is KAGVTQTPRYLIKTRGQQVTLSCSPISGHRSVSWYQQTPGQGLQFLFEYFSETQRNKGNFPGRFSGRQFSNSRSEMNVSTLELGDSALYLCASSFSGLVDYEQYFGPGTRLTVT.

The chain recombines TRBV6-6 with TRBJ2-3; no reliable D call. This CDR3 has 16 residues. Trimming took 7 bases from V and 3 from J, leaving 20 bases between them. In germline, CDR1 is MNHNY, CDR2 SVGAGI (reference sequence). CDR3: CASIHGSALRTDTQYF. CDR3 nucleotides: TGTGCCAGCATCCATGGGTCCGCATTGAGGACAGATACGCAGTATTTT.

In nucleotides, the CDR3 is TGTGCCTGGAGTGTACAAACGGGAACTGCAACTAATGAAAAACTGTTTTTT. It translates to CAWSVQTGTATNEKLFF. The V and J genes are TRBV30 and TRBJ1-4; D unresolved. Between the trimmed V and J ends, which lost 0 bases and 0 bases, there was a span of 14 bases. Germline V CDR1 and CDR2: GTSNPN, SVGIG (reference sequence). This CDR3 has 17 residues.

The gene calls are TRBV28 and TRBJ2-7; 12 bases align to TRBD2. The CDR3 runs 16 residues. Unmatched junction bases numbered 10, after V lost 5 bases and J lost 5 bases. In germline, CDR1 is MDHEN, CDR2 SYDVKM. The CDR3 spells CASSPFGLAGFNEQYF. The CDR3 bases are TGTGCCAGCAGTCCCTTCGGACTAGCGGGATTCAACGAGCAGTACTTC.